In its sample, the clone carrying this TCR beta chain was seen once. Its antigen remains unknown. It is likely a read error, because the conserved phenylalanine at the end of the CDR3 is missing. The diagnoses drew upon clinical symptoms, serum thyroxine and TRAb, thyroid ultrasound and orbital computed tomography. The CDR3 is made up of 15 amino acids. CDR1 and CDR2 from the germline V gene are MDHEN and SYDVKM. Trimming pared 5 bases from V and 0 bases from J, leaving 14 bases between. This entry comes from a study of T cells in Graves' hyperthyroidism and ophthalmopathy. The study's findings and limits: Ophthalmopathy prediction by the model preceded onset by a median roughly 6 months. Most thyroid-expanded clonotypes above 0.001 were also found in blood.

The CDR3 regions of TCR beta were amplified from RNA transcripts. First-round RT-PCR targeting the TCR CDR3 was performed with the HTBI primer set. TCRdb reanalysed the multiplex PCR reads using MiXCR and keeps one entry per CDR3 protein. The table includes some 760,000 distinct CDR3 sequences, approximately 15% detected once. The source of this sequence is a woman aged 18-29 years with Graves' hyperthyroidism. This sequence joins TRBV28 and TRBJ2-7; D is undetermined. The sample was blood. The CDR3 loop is CASSGQIAGSYEQYL. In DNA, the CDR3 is TGTGCCAGCAGTGGTCAAATAGCAGGCTCCTACGAGCAGTACCTC.